The sequence of this T cell receptor (beta chain) was determined in a study of OX40 agonist ivuxolimab in advanced cancers. Using immunoSEQ multiplex PCR, the repertoire was profiled, and TCRdb retains in-frame clones only, with some absent. The sample records around 75,000 clones, under 90% being singletons. The germline V and J ends were trimmed by 6 bases and 3 bases, with 14 bases remaining between them. Germline V CDR1 and CDR2: MGHDK, SYGVNS. This CDR3 spans 14 amino acids. The J gene is TRBJ1-1, the V gene TRBV25-1; D unresolved. This sample comprised CD4+ or CD8+ T cells sorted from blood, obtained in a trial of the OX40 agonist ivuxolimab. This TCR was recovered from an adult with an advanced solid tumor such as melanoma, head and neck, liver or kidney cancer. This CDR3 is CASRGGSLDTEAFF. The CDR3 nucleotides read TGTGCCAGCAGGGGCGGCAGTTTAGACACTGAAGCTTTCTTT.